This T cell receptor beta chain derives from a study of T cells in Graves' hyperthyroidism and ophthalmopathy. General study points: By a 13 V-J model, ophthalmopathy was set apart from stable hyperthyroidism.

RNA transcripts yielded amplified TCR beta CDR3 regions. With the HTBI primer set, the TCR CDR3 went through a first round of RT-PCR. TCRdb recomputed calls from the multiplex PCR reads with MiXCR, one row per CDR3 protein. The sample has around 600,000 distinct CDR3 sequences, around 16% seen once. Stable Graves' hyperthyroidism denoted no ophthalmopathy progression over 18 months. The study left out patients who had uncontrolled infection, other autoimmune disease, pregnancy or lactation. Each diagnosis drew on symptoms, thyroxine, TRAb, thyroid ultrasound and orbital computed tomography findings. This clonotype has at least ten counts. The antigen is unknown. This TCR derives from a woman under 40 with Graves' hyperthyroidism. Sample: blood.

This chain's CDR3 is CASSVDPSGSPTDTQYF. The CDR3 DNA reads TGTGCCAGCAGCGTAGATCCTAGCGGGAGTCCCACAGATACGCAGTATTTT. V usage is TRBV9 and J usage is TRBJ2-3, with 10 bases lining up with TRBD2. The V gene end was trimmed by 0 bases and the J gene end by 2 bases; junction bases not matched to a gene: 6. The CDR3 contains 17 residues. The V gene's germline CDR1 is SGDLS and CDR2 YYNGEE.